These 6 T cell receptor beta chains originate from one sample sequenced in a study of cytomegalovirus exposure and HLA in healthy donors. The PCR used 60 Vbeta and 13 Jbeta primers. Only in-frame clones appear in the TCRdb table, and some are missing; sequencing was by immunoSEQ multiplex PCR. The table has over 150,000 clones, 82% seen once. The sequenced material came from PBMCs. These receptors all stem from a boy aged 2 to 10 in good health and CMV-seronegative.

The chain is built from TRBV5-1 and TRBJ1-1; D gene unclear. The CDR3 loop spans 16 amino acids. Germline lookup yields CDR1 SGHRS and CDR2 YFSETQ. V lost 0 bases to trimming and J lost 1 base, with 13 bases between them. Written as DNA, the CDR3 is TGCGCCAGCAGCTTGGCTACCTTAGGGAGGAACACTGAAGCTTTCTTT. The encoded protein is CASSLATLGRNTEAFF.

The gene calls are TRBV19 and TRBJ1-6; 7 nucleotides match TRBD1. This CDR3 comprises 13 residues. The V and J ends lost 4 bases and 9 bases, in that order; junction bases with no gene match: 3. Germline CDR1 and CDR2: LNHDA and SQIVND (reference sequence). Written as DNA, the CDR3 is TGTGCCAGTAGTACGTACAGGGGTTCACCCCTCCACTTT. This sequence encodes CASSTYRGSPLHF. The full variable domain, rest sourced from reference TRBV19 and TRBJ1-6, is DGGITQSPKYLFRKEGQNVTLSCEQNLNHDAMYWYRQDPGQGLRLIYYSQIVNDFQKGDIAEGYSVSREKKESFPLTVTSAQKNPTAFYLCASSTYRGSPLHFGNGTRLTVT.

The CDR3, as DNA: TGCGCCAGCAGAACTAGAACAGAAGAGACCCAGTACTTC. Amino acid sequence: CASRTRTEETQYF. J is TRBJ2-5 and V is TRBV5-1; D is perhaps TRBD2 (5 bases). The CDR3 has 13 residues. CDR1 and CDR2 from the germline V gene are SGHRS and YFSETQ. Trimming removed 5 bases from V and 3 bases from J, with 11 bases in between.

V gene TRBV2 combines with J gene TRBJ2-2; D perhaps matches TRBD2 (5 bases). Trimming removed 4 bases from V and 4 bases from J, with 10 bases in between. CDR1 and CDR2 (germline): SNHLY, FYNNEI. This CDR3 is 14 amino acids long. The CDR3 bases are TGTGCCAGCAGTGCGGTAGCGCGCACCGGGGAGCTGTTTTTT. This encodes CASSAVARTGELFF.

This clone has more than one count but fewer than ten. The chain uses TRBV18 and TRBJ2-2; 7 bases agree with TRBD2. The CDR3 loop spans 14 amino acids. Germline V CDR1 and CDR2: KGHSH, LQKENI. Trimming took 5 bases from V and 7 from J; bases not matched to a gene: 7. CDR3 sequence reads: CASSTLAIDGELFF. The CDR3 nucleotides read TGTGCCAGCTCAACACTAGCGATAGACGGGGAGCTGTTTTTT.

In its sample, this clone was seen once. This chain joins TRBV6-1 and TRBJ1-2; D might be TRBD1 (5 bases). Per the germline V gene, CDR1 is MNHNS and CDR2 is SASEGT. This CDR3 is built from 13 residues. The germline V and J ends were trimmed by 6 bases and 4 bases, with 12 bases remaining between them. The CDR3 nucleotides read TGTGCCAGCAGAACAGGCCACCTCTATGGCTACACCTTC. Translating gives CASRTGHLYGYTF.